Included here is one T cell receptor beta chain sequence, with context. Only in-frame clones appear in the TCRdb table, and some are missing; sequencing was by immunoSEQ multiplex PCR. The sample lists about 25,000 clones; roughly 76% were seen once. This sample is drawn from a study of memory CD4+ T cells and cytomegalovirus serostatus. The sort gate was single viable CD3+CD4+CD8-CD45RO+ cells for memory CD4+ T cells. The CDR3 covers 17 residues. V was shortened by 4 bases and J by 0 bases, with 17 bases between the two germline ends. Germline V gene lookup returns CDR1 SGHDT and CDR2 YYEEEE. The V gene is TRBV5-6, the J gene TRBJ2-1, with D tentatively TRBD2 (5 bases). The receptor was derived from an adult in good health and CMV-seronegative. Input material: memory CD4+ T cells from blood. The CDR3 sequence: CASSQKRKPISYNEQFF. DNA for the CDR3: TGTGCCAGCAGCCAAAAGCGGAAGCCCATCTCCTACAATGAGCAGTTCTTC.